This paragraph covers one T cell receptor beta chain sequence. This sample is drawn from a study of blood T cell repertoires in COVID-19. Study overall: T cells, B-cell-depleted T cells, or PBMCs supplied cDNA or gDNA.

The CDR3 has 19 amino acids. V was clipped by 0 bases and J by 0 bases; unmatched bases: 8. Some clones are missing from TCRdb's copy, which holds only in-frame ones; the method was immunoSEQ multiplex PCR. The profile shows about 52,000 clones, approximately 85% of them singletons. The chain joins TRBV5-3 to TRBJ2-6; 8 nucleotides agree with TRBD2. TRBV5-3 is an open reading frame, and its role is uncertain. The origin of this receptor is a human donor in a cohort sampled during active COVID-19. Sequencing was done on a sample of peripheral blood. The CDR3 DNA reads as TGTGCCAGAAGCTTGGCCCCTAGCGGGTCTTGCTCTGGGGCCAACGTCCTGACTTTC. This gives the protein CARSLAPSGSCSGANVLTF.